A selection of T cell receptor beta chains follows, all from one sample in a study of cytomegalovirus exposure and HLA in healthy donors. Sequenced by immunoSEQ multiplex PCR; TCRdb stores in-frame clones only, minus some. Among approximately 73,000 clones, about 95% were seen once, and the ten largest hold approximately 3.3%. Sequencing was done on a sample of PBMCs. Receptors originate from a man younger than 35 in good health and CMV-seronegative. CDR3s include the opening cysteine and the closing phenylalanine or tryptophan. Fields, in order: V gene, D gene, clone size, J gene, CDR3 protein, CDR3 DNA. D genes are given only for firm matches. The size of a clone is reported for some rows only, either as once, few or many, or as a class for expanded clones.

v_call: TRBV4-2
d_call: TRBD1
clone_size: .
j_call: TRBJ2-7
cdr3_aa: CASSQAKGQGYEQYF
cdr3_nt: TGTGCCAGCAGCCAAGCTAAAGGACAGGGCTACGAGCAGTACTTC

v_call: TRBV5-1
d_call: .
clone_size: once
j_call: TRBJ1-2
cdr3_aa: CASSLKQDSQTFNYGYTF
cdr3_nt: TGCGCCAGCAGCTTGAAGCAGGACAGCCAAACCTTTAACTATGGCTACACCTTC

v_call: TRBV5-1
d_call: .
clone_size: few
j_call: TRBJ2-7
cdr3_aa: CASSATGEQYF
cdr3_nt: TGCGCCAGCAGCGCGACGGGTGAGCAGTACTTC

v_call: TRBV7-8
d_call: .
clone_size: .
j_call: TRBJ1-2
cdr3_aa: CASSLVGESVHNGYTF
cdr3_nt: TGTGCCAGCAGCTTAGTAGGAGAGTCCGTTCATAATGGCTACACCTTC

v_call: TRBV7-8
d_call: TRBD1
clone_size: .
j_call: TRBJ1-2
cdr3_aa: CASSLQGEPYGYTF
cdr3_nt: TGTGCCAGCAGCTTACAGGGGGAACCCTATGGCTACACCTTC

v_call: TRBV10-1
d_call: TRBD1
clone_size: once
j_call: TRBJ2-5
cdr3_aa: CASSDPGQGETQYF
cdr3_nt: TGCGCCAGCAGTGATCCTGGACAGGGTGAGACCCAGTACTTC

v_call: TRBV6-5
d_call: TRBD1
clone_size: .
j_call: TRBJ1-1
cdr3_aa: CASSYSDRGSAFF
cdr3_nt: TGTGCCAGCAGTTACTCTGACAGGGGTTCAGCTTTCTTT

v_call: TRBV7-9
d_call: TRBD1
clone_size: .
j_call: TRBJ2-7
cdr3_aa: CASSPGQVGPYEQYF
cdr3_nt: TGTGCCAGCAGCCCGGGACAGGTAGGTCCCTACGAGCAGTACTTC

v_call: TRBV2
d_call: TRBD1
clone_size: once
j_call: TRBJ1-6
cdr3_aa: CAITGGDSPLHF
cdr3_nt: TGTGCCATAACAGGGGGCGATTCACCCCTCCACTTT

v_call: TRBV4-1
d_call: .
clone_size: .
j_call: TRBJ2-3
cdr3_aa: CASSQIGRSVSDTQYF
cdr3_nt: TGCGCCAGCAGCCAAATAGGGCGTAGCGTATCAGATACGCAGTATTTT

v_call: TRBV6-6
d_call: .
clone_size: .
j_call: TRBJ1-1
cdr3_aa: CASKGGAPGMTFF
cdr3_nt: TGTGCCAGCAAAGGTGGCGCGCCAGGGATGACTTTCTTT

v_call: TRBV2
d_call: TRBD2
clone_size: .
j_call: TRBJ2-6
cdr3_aa: CAILQAGGRGANVLTF
cdr3_nt: TGTGCCATCCTGCAAGCGGGGGGGCGTGGGGCCAACGTCCTGACTTTC

v_call: TRBV19
d_call: .
clone_size: .
j_call: TRBJ2-1
cdr3_aa: CASGIGQNSYNEQFF
cdr3_nt: TGTGCCAGCGGGATCGGACAGAATTCCTACAATGAGCAGTTCTTC

v_call: TRBV6-1
d_call: TRBD1
clone_size: .
j_call: TRBJ2-7
cdr3_aa: CASSGWTGERSEQYF
cdr3_nt: TGTGCCAGCAGTGGATGGACAGGGGAAAGAAGCGAGCAGTACTTC

v_call: TRBV6-5
d_call: TRBD1
clone_size: .
j_call: TRBJ1-6
cdr3_aa: CASSSDRVTSSPLHF
cdr3_nt: TGTGCCAGCAGTTCGGACAGGGTCACGAGTTCACCCCTCCACTTT

v_call: TRBV25-1
d_call: .
clone_size: .
j_call: TRBJ1-1
cdr3_aa: CASAKTGNTEAFF
cdr3_nt: TGTGCCAGCGCGAAGACAGGTAACACTGAAGCTTTCTTT

v_call: TRBV28
d_call: TRBD2
clone_size: .
j_call: TRBJ2-3
cdr3_aa: CASSFDPASGGRDTQYF
cdr3_nt: TGTGCCAGCAGTTTTGATCCGGCTAGCGGGGGGAGGGATACGCAGTATTTT

v_call: TRBV7-2
d_call: TRBD1
clone_size: .
j_call: TRBJ1-1
cdr3_aa: CASTRQDRGLRNTEAFF
cdr3_nt: TGTGCCAGCACCCGACAGGACAGGGGGCTGAGGAACACTGAAGCTTTCTTT